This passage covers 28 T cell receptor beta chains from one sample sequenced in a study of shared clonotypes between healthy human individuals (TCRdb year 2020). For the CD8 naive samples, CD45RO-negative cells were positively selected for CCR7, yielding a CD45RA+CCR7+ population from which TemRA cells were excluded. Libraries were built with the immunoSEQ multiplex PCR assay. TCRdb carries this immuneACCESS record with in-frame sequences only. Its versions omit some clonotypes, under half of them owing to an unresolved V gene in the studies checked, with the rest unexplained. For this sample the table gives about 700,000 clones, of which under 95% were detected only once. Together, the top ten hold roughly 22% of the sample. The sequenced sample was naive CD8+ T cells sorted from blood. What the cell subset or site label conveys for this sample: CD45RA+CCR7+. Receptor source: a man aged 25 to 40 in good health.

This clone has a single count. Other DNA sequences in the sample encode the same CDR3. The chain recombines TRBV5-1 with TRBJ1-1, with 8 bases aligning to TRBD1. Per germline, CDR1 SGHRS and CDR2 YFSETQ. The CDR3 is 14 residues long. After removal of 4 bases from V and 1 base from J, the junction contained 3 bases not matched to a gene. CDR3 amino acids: CASSPGTGNTEAFF. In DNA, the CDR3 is TGCGCCAGCAGCCCCGGGACAGGGAACACTGAAGCTTTCTTT. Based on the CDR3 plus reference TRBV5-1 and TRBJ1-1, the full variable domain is KAGVTQTPRYLIKTRGQQVTLSCSPISGHRSVSWYQQTPGQGLQFLFEYFSETQRNKGNFPGRFSGRQFSNSRSEMNVSTLELGDSALYLCASSPGTGNTEAFFGQGTRLTVV.

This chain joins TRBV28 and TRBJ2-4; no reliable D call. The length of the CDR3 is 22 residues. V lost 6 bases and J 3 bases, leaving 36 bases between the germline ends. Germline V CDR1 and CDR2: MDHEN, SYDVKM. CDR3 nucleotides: TGTGCCAGCAGCAGGAGCCGTCCGCGCGCCGCCGAGGACCCGTTGGGCAAAAACATTCAGTACTTC. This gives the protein CASSRSRPRAAEDPLGKNIQYF.

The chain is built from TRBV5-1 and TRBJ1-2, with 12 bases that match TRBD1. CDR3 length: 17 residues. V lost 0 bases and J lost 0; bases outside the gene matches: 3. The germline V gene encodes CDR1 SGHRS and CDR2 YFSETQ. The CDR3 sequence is CASSLEGQGASNYGYTF. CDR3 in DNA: TGCGCCAGCAGCTTGGAGGGACAGGGGGCGTCTAACTATGGCTACACCTTC.

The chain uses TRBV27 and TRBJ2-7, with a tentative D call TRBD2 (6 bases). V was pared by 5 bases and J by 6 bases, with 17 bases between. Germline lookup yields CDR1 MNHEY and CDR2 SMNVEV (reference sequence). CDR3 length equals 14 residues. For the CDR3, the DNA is TGTGCCAGCAGTCAGGGAGGATTATGGGCCGAGCAGTACTTC. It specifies CASSQGGLWAEQYF.

The CDR3 sequence: CSVTGQAVTGELFF. CDR3 DNA sequence: TGCAGCGTTACTGGACAGGCGGTCACCGGGGAGCTGTTTTTT. This chain links TRBV29-1 with TRBJ2-2, with 7 bases aligning to TRBD1. The CDR3 loop spans 14 amino acids. The germline V gene has CDR1 SQVTM and CDR2 ANQGSEA. The J segment lost 4 bases and the V segment lost 5 bases, leaving 7 bases of the junction unmatched.

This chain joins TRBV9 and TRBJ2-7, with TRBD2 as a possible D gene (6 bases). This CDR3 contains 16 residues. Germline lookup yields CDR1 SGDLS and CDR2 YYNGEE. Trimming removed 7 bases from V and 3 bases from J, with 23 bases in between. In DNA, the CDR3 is TGTGCCAGCTTACCCAGAGTCCGGGACTTACACTACGAGCAGTACTTC. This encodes CASLPRVRDLHYEQYF.

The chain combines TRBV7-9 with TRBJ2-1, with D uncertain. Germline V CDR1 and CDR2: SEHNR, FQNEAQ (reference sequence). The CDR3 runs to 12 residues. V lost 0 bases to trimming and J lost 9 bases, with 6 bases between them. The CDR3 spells CASSLAGREQFF. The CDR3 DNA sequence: TGTGCCAGCAGCTTAGCTGGCCGTGAGCAGTTCTTC.

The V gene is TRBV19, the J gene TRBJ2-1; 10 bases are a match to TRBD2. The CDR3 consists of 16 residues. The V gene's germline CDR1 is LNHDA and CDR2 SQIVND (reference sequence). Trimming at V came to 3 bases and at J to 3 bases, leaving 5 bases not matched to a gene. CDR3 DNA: TGTGCCAGTAGTATGGTAGCGGGAGGCATCTACAATGAGCAGTTCTTC. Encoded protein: CASSMVAGGIYNEQFF. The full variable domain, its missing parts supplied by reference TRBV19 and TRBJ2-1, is DGGITQSPKYLFRKEGQNVTLSCEQNLNHDAMYWYRQDPGQGLRLIYYSQIVNDFQKGDIAEGYSVSREKKESFPLTVTSAQKNPTAFYLCASSMVAGGIYNEQFFGPGTRLTVL.

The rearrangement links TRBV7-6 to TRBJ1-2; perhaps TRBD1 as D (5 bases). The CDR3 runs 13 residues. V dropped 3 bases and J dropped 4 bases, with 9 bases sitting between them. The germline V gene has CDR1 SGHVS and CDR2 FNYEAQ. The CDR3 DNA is TGTGCCAGCAGCTTGACAGAGGTCTATGGCTACACCTTC. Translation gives CASSLTEVYGYTF.

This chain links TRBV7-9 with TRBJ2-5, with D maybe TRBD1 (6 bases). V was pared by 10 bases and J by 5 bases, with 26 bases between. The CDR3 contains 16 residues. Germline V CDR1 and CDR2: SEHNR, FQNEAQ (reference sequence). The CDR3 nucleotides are TGTGCCACCCAGGACAGTGAGGGGACGGTGAGGGAGACCCAGTACTTC. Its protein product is CATQDSEGTVRETQYF.

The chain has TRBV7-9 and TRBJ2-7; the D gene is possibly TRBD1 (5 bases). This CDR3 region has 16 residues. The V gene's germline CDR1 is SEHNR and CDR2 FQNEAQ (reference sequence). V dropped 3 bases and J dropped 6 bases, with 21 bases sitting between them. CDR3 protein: CASSFGEGVHHFEQYF. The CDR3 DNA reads TGTGCCAGCAGCTTTGGGGAAGGGGTCCACCACTTCGAGCAGTACTTC.

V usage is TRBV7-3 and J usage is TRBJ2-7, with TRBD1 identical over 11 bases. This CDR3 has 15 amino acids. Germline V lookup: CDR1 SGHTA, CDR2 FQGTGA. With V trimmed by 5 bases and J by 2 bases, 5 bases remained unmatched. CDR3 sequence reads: CASSPPGQGAYEQYF. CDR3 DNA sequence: TGTGCCAGCAGCCCACCGGGACAGGGGGCCTACGAGCAGTACTTC.

The CDR3 nucleotides are TGTGCCAGCAGTTTAGGGGCAGGGTTGGATGAGCAGTTCTTC. Translated, it gives CASSLGAGLDEQFF. This chain joins TRBV28 and TRBJ2-1; possible D gene TRBD1, 5 bases. The CDR3 has 14 residues. V gave up 2 bases and J gave up 8 bases, with 13 bases separating them. Germline assignment: CDR1 MDHEN and CDR2 SYDVKM.

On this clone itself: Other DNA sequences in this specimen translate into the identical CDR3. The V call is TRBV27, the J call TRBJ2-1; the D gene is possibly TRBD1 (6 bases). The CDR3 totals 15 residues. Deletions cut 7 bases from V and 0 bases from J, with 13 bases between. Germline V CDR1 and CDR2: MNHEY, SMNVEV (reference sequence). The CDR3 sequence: CASISGTSSYNEQFF. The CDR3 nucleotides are TGTGCCAGCATTTCCGGGACAAGCTCCTACAATGAGCAGTTCTTC.

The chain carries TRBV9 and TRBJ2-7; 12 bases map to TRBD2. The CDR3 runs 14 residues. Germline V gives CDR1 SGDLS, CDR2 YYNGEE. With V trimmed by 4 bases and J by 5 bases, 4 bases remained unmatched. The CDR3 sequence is CASSLTSGRHEQYF. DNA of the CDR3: TGTGCCAGCAGCTTGACTAGCGGGAGACACGAGCAGTACTTC.

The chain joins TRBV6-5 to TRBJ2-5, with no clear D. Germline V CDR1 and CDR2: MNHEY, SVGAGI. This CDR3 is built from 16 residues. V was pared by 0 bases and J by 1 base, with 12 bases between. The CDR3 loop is CASSYSNGRGQETQYF. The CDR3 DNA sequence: TGTGCCAGCAGTTACTCTAATGGGCGAGGCCAAGAGACCCAGTACTTC.

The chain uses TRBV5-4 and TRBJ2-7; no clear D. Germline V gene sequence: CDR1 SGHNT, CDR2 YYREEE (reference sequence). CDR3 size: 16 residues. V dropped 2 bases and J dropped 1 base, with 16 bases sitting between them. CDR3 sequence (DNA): TGTGCCAGCAGCTTTTTGGCGGCAGCTTATTCCTACGAGCAGTACTTC. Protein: CASSFLAAAYSYEQYF.

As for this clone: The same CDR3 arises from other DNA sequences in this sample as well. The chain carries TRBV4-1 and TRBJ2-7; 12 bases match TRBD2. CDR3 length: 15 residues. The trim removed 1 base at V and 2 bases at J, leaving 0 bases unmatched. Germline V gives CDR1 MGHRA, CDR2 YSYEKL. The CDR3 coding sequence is TGCGCCAGCAGCCAAGGACTAGCGGGAGCCTACGAGCAGTACTTC. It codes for CASSQGLAGAYEQYF.

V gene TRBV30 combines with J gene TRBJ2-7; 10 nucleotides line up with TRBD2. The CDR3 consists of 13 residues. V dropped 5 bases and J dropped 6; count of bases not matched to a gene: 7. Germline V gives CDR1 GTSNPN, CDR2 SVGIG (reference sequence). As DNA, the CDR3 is TGTGCCTGGGAGCCCGGGACTAGCGTCGAGCAGTACTTC. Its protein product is CAWEPGTSVEQYF.

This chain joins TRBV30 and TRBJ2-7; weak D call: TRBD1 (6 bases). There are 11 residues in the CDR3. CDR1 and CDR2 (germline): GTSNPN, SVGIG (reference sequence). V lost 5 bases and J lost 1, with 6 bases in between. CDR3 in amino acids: CAWDRSYEQYF. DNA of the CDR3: TGTGCCTGGGACAGGTCCTACGAGCAGTACTTC.

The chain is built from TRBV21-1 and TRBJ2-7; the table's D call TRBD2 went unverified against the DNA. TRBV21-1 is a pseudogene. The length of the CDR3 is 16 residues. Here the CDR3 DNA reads TGTGCCAGCAGCATGGTAGCGGGAGAGTTAGTCTACGAGCAGTACTTC. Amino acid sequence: CASSMVAGELVYEQYF.

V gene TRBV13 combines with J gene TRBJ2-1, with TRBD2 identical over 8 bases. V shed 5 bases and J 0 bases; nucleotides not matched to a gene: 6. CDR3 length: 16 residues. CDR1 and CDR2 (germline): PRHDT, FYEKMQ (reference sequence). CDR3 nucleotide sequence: TGTGCCAGCAGCCATATAAGCGGGAGCTCCTACAATGAGCAGTTCTTC. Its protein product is CASSHISGSSYNEQFF. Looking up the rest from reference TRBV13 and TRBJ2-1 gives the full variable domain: AAGVIQSPRHLIKEKRETATLKCYPIPRHDTVYWYQQGPGQDPQFLISFYEKMQSDKGSIPDRFSAQQFSDYHSELNMSSLELGDSALYFCASSHISGSSYNEQFFGPGTRLTVL.

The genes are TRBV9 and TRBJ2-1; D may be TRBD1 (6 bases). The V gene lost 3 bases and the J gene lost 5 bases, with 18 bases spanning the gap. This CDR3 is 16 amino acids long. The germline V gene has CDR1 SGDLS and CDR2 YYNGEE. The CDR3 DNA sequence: TGTGCCAGCAGCGCCGGTACAGGGATTGGGCACAATGAGCAGTTCTTC. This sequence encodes CASSAGTGIGHNEQFF.

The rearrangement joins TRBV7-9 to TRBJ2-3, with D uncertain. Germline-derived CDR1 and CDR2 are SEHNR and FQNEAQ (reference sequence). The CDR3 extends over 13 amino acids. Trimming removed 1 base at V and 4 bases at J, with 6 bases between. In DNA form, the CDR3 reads TGTGCCAGCAGCTTAGAGCCCGCAGATACGCAGTATTTT. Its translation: CASSLEPADTQYF.

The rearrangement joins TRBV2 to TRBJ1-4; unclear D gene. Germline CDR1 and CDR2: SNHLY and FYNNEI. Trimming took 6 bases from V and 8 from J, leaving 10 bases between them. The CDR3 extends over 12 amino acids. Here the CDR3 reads CASRGRVEKLFF. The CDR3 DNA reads TGTGCCAGCAGAGGACGTGTGGAAAAACTGTTTTTT. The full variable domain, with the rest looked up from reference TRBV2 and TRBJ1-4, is EPEVTQTPSHQVTQMGQEVILRCVPISNHLYFYWYRQILGQKVEFLVSFYNNEISEKSEIFDDQFSVERPDGSNFTLKIRSTKLEDSAMYFCASRGRVEKLFFGSGTQLSVL.

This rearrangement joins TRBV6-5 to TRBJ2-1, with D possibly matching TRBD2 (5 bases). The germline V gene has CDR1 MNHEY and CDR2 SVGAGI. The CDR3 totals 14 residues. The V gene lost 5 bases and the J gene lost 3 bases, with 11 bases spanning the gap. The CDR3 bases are TGTGCCAGCAGTACCAGTCGGGACTACAATGAGCAGTTCTTC. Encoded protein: CASSTSRDYNEQFF.

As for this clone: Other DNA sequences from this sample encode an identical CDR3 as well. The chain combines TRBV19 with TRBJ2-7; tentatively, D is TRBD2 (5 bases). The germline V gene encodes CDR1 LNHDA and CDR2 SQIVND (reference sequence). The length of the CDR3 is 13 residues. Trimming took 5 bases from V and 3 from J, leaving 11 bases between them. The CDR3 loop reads CASSPSGGYEQYF. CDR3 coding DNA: TGTGCCAGTAGTCCCTCCGGAGGCTACGAGCAGTACTTC.

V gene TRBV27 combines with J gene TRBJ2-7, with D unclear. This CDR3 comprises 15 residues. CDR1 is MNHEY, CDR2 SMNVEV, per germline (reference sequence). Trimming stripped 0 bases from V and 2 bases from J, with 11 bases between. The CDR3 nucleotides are TGTGCCAGCAGTTTATCGGCCAGACGGACCTACGAGCAGTACTTC. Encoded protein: CASSLSARRTYEQYF.